The sequence of this T cell receptor (beta chain) was determined in a study of blood T cell repertoires in COVID-19. Study details: Italy, Spain and the United States were the sources of the convalescent and acute COVID-19 samples. The cDNA or gDNA used as material had been derived from T cells, B-cell-depleted T cells, or PBMCs.

Per the study methods: Amplification from reference gene primers served as the basis for estimated nucleated cell counts. Repertoires were generated with immunoSEQ multiplex PCR, while TCRdb's copy carries only in-frame clones and drops some. That table supplies the V and J calls and clone size; D and trimming were determined from the DNA. The sample lists 100,000 to 110,000 clones; about 86% were seen once. This receptor was taken from a human donor in a cohort sampled during active COVID-19. The sample taken for sequencing was peripheral blood.

This chain's CDR3 is CASSLAGVMNTEAFF. The DNA for the CDR3 is TGTGCCAGCAGCTTAGCAGGGGTCATGAACACTGAAGCTTTCTTT. The rearrangement uses TRBV7-9 and TRBJ1-1; a weak D match, TRBD1 (5 bases). The length of the CDR3 is 15 residues. Per the germline V gene, CDR1 is SEHNR and CDR2 is FQNEAQ (reference sequence). V was shortened by 0 bases and J by 0 bases, with 8 bases between the two germline ends.